Below are 28 T cell receptor beta chains sequenced from a single sample in a study of cytomegalovirus exposure and HLA in healthy donors. Primers included in the PCR were 60 Vbeta and 13 Jbeta primers. Clones were read by immunoSEQ multiplex PCR, and TCRdb kept only the in-frame ones, dropping some. This specimen shows approximately 120,000 clones; the ten leading clones hold about 2%. Sequencing was carried out using PBMCs. The receptors here all came from a middle-aged man in good health and CMV-seronegative.

The V gene is TRBV19, the J gene TRBJ2-1; perhaps TRBD1 as D (6 bases). V lost 1 base, J lost 8 bases, and 12 bases lay in between. Germline lookup yields CDR1 LNHDA and CDR2 SQIVND (reference sequence). CDR3 length: 14 residues. CDR3 coding DNA: TGTGCCAGTAGTATAGGCAGGGGTTGGCATGAGCAGTTCTTC. Protein sequence: CASSIGRGWHEQFF. The full variable domain, with the rest looked up from reference TRBV19 and TRBJ2-1, is DGGITQSPKYLFRKEGQNVTLSCEQNLNHDAMYWYRQDPGQGLRLIYYSQIVNDFQKGDIAEGYSVSREKKESFPLTVTSAQKNPTAFYLCASSIGRGWHEQFFGPGTRLTVL.

The CDR3, as DNA: TGTGCCAGCAGTGTACGGGACATCAGGGTTTTTGTTGGTGGCTACACCTTC. Its protein product is CASSVRDIRVFVGGYTF. This sequence joins TRBV6-1 and TRBJ1-2; possibly TRBD1 for D (6 bases). Germline lookup yields CDR1 MNHNS and CDR2 SASEGT. V lost 4 bases, J lost 7 bases, and 25 bases lay in between. The CDR3 consists of 17 residues.

V is TRBV6-6 and J is TRBJ1-5; TRBD1 aligns across 7 bases. The CDR3 totals 14 residues. Per germline, CDR1 MNHNY and CDR2 SVGAGI (reference sequence). Germline trimming cut 8 bases from V and 3 bases from J; bases unmatched to any gene: 7. CDR3: CASSSQGVNQPQHF. The CDR3 DNA reads as TGTGCCAGCTCGAGTCAGGGGGTCAATCAGCCCCAGCATTTT.

This rearrangement joins TRBV9 to TRBJ2-1, with TRBD2 identical over 9 bases. CDR1 and CDR2 from the germline V gene are SGDLS and YYNGEE. The CDR3 is made up of 16 amino acids. Trimming cost V 0 bases and J 7 bases; bases outside gene matches: 8. CDR3 coding DNA: TGTGCCAGCAGCGTAGGAGTTAGCGGGAGTATTAATGAGCAGTTCTTC. Translating gives CASSVGVSGSINEQFF.

The chain is built from TRBV5-6 and TRBJ2-4, with a tentative D call TRBD2 (5 bases). Germline V gives CDR1 SGHDT, CDR2 YYEEEE. The CDR3 has 16 residues. V shed 1 base and J shed 0 bases, with 11 bases lying between them. The CDR3 sequence: CASSLYGEPAKNIQYF. The CDR3 region has the DNA TGTGCCAGCAGCTTGTACGGGGAGCCAGCCAAAAACATTCAGTACTTC.

The CDR3 here is CASSVRGGHGEQYF. The CDR3 DNA is TGTGCCAGCAGCGTCAGGGGCGGCCACGGGGAGCAGTACTTC. The chain joins TRBV9 to TRBJ2-7, with D possibly being TRBD1 (6 bases). CDR1 is SGDLS and CDR2 is YYNGEE in the germline V gene. This CDR3 comprises 14 residues. Deletions cut 2 bases from V and 7 bases from J, with 16 bases between.

The chain employs TRBV7-3 and TRBJ2-7; 14 nucleotides line up with TRBD2. The CDR3 spans 15 residues. The V and J ends lost 4 bases and 6 bases, in that order; junction bases with no gene match: 5. Germline V gene sequence: CDR1 SGHTA, CDR2 FQGTGA. CDR3 loop: CASSSPTSGRAEQYF. CDR3 coding DNA: TGTGCCAGCAGCTCCCCGACTAGCGGGAGGGCCGAGCAGTACTTC.

The gene calls are TRBV11-2 and TRBJ2-1, with a weak D call TRBD2 (5 bases). The CDR3 loop spans 14 amino acids. Trimming stripped 0 bases from V and 13 bases from J, with 16 bases between. CDR1 is SGHAT, CDR2 FQNNGV, per germline. DNA for the CDR3: TGTGCCAGCAGCTTAGATCCCAGCGGCAGAGTTCAGTTCTTC. It codes for CASSLDPSGRVQFF.

The chain links TRBV21-1 to TRBJ1-5. TRBV21-1 corresponds to a pseudogene. The CDR3 runs to 15 residues. The CDR3 is CASSKVRPRGQPQHF. The CDR3 nucleotides read TGTGCCAGCAGCAAAGTGAGACCTCGGGGTCAGCCCCAGCATTTT.

The chain recombines TRBV6-1 with TRBJ2-2; perhaps TRBD2 as D (6 bases). Deletions cut 4 bases from V and 4 bases from J, with 16 bases between. Per the germline V gene, CDR1 is MNHNS and CDR2 is SASEGT. This CDR3 contains 16 residues. In DNA, the CDR3 is TGTGCCAGCAGTGGGTCTGGAGGGGTAGGCACCGGGGAGCTGTTTTTT. It translates to CASSGSGGVGTGELFF.

The CDR3 DNA follows: TGTGCCAGCTCATGGGGCAGGGGCGAGACCCAGTACTTC. Residues: CASSWGRGETQYF. The chain recombines TRBV6-1 with TRBJ2-5; possibly TRBD1 for D (6 bases). The CDR3 is made up of 13 amino acids. Germline V gene lookup returns CDR1 MNHNS and CDR2 SASEGT. Trimming left V 8 bases short and J 5 bases short, with 15 bases between.

This chain joins TRBV11-3 and TRBJ2-7, with D possibly TRBD1 on 6 matching bases. Between the trimmed V and J ends, which lost 4 bases and 7 bases, there was a span of 17 bases. CDR1 is SGHNT, CDR2 YENEEA, per germline. The CDR3 is 14 amino acids. Written as DNA, the CDR3 is TGTGCCAGCAGCTCAGACCCCACAGGGTTTGAGCAGTACTTC. Translated, it gives CASSSDPTGFEQYF.

The chain has TRBV5-1 and TRBJ2-5; perhaps TRBD1 as D (6 bases). The DNA matches TRBJ2-7 better at its end, which makes the J call doubtful. Germline CDR1 and CDR2: SGHRS and YFSETQ. This CDR3 has 17 amino acids. CDR3 amino acids: CASSLLSESGTPNEQYF. The CDR3 DNA follows: TGCGCCAGCAGCTTGTTGTCAGAGTCCGGGACACCCAACGAGCAGTACTTC.

This rearrangement joins TRBV28 to TRBJ2-1; 9 bases are a match to TRBD2. This CDR3 spans 15 amino acids. The trim removed 5 bases at V and 6 bases at J, leaving 8 bases unmatched. Germline V gene lookup returns CDR1 MDHEN and CDR2 SYDVKM. The CDR3 sequence: CASSLAGMGGNEQFF. CDR3 DNA sequence: TGTGCCAGCAGTCTAGCGGGGATGGGGGGCAATGAGCAGTTCTTC.

The V and J genes are TRBV19 and TRBJ1-1; D might be TRBD1 (6 bases). CDR1 is LNHDA, CDR2 SQIVND, per germline (reference sequence). This CDR3 is built from 14 residues. Trimming cost V 4 bases and J 4 bases, with 13 bases left between them. The CDR3 spells CASSKKGVSTEAFF. CDR3 nucleotides: TGTGCCAGTAGTAAGAAGGGGGTAAGCACTGAAGCTTTCTTT.

The chain combines TRBV5-6 with TRBJ2-7; 7 nucleotides match TRBD2. The junction had 14 bases not matched to a gene; V was cut back by 3 bases and J by 2 bases. Germline CDR1 reads SGHDT; CDR2 reads YYEEEE. The CDR3 is 17 amino acids. The CDR3 loop reads CASSSNGGGDSPYEQYF. The DNA for the CDR3 is TGTGCCAGCAGCTCCAACGGTGGGGGGGATAGCCCCTACGAGCAGTACTTC.

CDR3 sequence: CASSPGTGRTIYF. The CDR3 coding sequence is TGTGCCAGCAGCCCAGGGACAGGGCGAACCATATATTTT. The chain is built from TRBV5-6 and TRBJ1-3; TRBD1 matches at 9 bases. Per the germline V gene, CDR1 is SGHDT and CDR2 is YYEEEE. This CDR3 is 13 amino acids long. J gave up 10 bases and V 4 bases, and 6 bases lay outside the gene matches.

The chain carries TRBV5-6 and TRBJ1-1; the match to TRBD1 covers 8 bases. The CDR3 has 15 amino acids. Germline loops: CDR1 SGHDT, CDR2 YYEEEE. V was pared by 0 bases and J by 5 bases, with 6 bases of the junction left unmatched. The CDR3, as DNA: TGTGCCAGCAGCTTGGGACAGGGGTTGGGTACTGAAGCTTTCTTT. Its translation: CASSLGQGLGTEAFF.

The CDR3 region has the DNA TGTGCCAGCAGTGAGGCCCGCTACGAGCAGTACTTC. Protein: CASSEARYEQYF. The chain uses TRBV6-1 and TRBJ2-7; D gene uncertain. The V end lost 3 bases, the J end lost 3 bases, and 6 bases lay between the germline ends. The V gene's germline CDR1 is MNHNS and CDR2 SASEGT. This CDR3 contains 12 residues.

The genes are TRBV6-5 and TRBJ1-1; tentative D call: TRBD1 (5 bases). Germline lookup yields CDR1 MNHEY and CDR2 SVGAGI. The CDR3 contains 14 residues. The ends were cut back, 3 bases at V and 0 bases at J, with 8 bases in the middle. CDR3 sequence reads: CASSYAGVNTEAFF. The DNA of the CDR3 is TGTGCCAGCAGTTATGCGGGGGTGAACACTGAAGCTTTCTTT.

V gene TRBV11-3 combines with J gene TRBJ2-3, with 15 bases identical to TRBD2. The CDR3 is 16 residues long. From germline, CDR1 is SGHNT and CDR2 YENEEA. Unmatched junction bases numbered 6, after V lost 5 bases and J lost 6 bases. This CDR3 reads CASSKGLAGGLDTQYF. In DNA form, the CDR3 reads TGTGCCAGCAGCAAGGGACTAGCGGGAGGTCTGGATACGCAGTATTTT.

J is TRBJ2-7 and V is TRBV7-6, with D perhaps TRBD1 (6 bases). Trimming left V 1 base short and J 3 bases short, with 10 bases between. Looked up from germline, CDR1 is SGHVS and CDR2 is FNYEAQ. This CDR3 is built from 14 residues. Here the CDR3 DNA reads TGTGCCAGCAGCTTAGACAGGGATGTCTACGAGCAGTACTTC. This codes for CASSLDRDVYEQYF.

The chain combines TRBV7-9 with TRBJ1-1, with TRBD1 matching over 7 bases. CDR1 and CDR2 (germline): SEHNR, FQNEAQ (reference sequence). This CDR3 is 15 amino acids long. V was clipped by 4 bases and J by 7 bases; unmatched bases: 12. CDR3 loop: CASSSNPLQGSEAFF. The CDR3 DNA is TGTGCCAGCAGCTCCAACCCTCTACAGGGGAGTGAAGCTTTCTTT.

V usage is TRBV2 and J usage is TRBJ1-5; 9 bases are shared with TRBD1. The CDR3 is 13 amino acids. V trimming: 8 bases; J trimming: 6 bases; junction bases outside the gene matches: 5. Germline CDR1 reads SNHLY; CDR2 reads FYNNEI. CDR3 amino acids: CASRDRVGQPQHF. In DNA, the CDR3 is TGTGCCAGCCGGGACAGGGTCGGTCAGCCCCAGCATTTT.

V gene TRBV18 combines with J gene TRBJ2-5; D possibly corresponds to TRBD2 (5 bases). V was cut by 2 bases and J by 3 bases, with 10 bases left in between. Germline V gives CDR1 KGHSH, CDR2 LQKENI. The CDR3 has 14 amino acids. The CDR3 loop is CASSPISGKETQYF. The CDR3 DNA reads TGTGCCAGCTCACCAATCTCGGGGAAAGAGACCCAGTACTTC.

The rearrangement links TRBV27 to TRBJ1-1; no reliable D call. The ends were cut back, 6 bases at V and 5 bases at J, with 10 bases in the middle. Germline CDR1 MNHEY, CDR2 SMNVEV (reference sequence). CDR3 length equals 12 residues. In nucleotides, the CDR3 is TGTGCCAGCAGCCCGGGTAGGACTGAAGCTTTCTTT. It codes for CASSPGRTEAFF.

The chain recombines TRBV15 with TRBJ2-7, with D hard to call. CDR1 is LNHNV, CDR2 YYDKDF, per germline (reference sequence). Deletions cut 1 base from V and 2 bases from J, with 9 bases between. The CDR3 extends over 14 amino acids. The CDR3 nucleotides are TGTGCCACCAGCAGAGGAATGATAGCCTACGAGCAGTACTTC. Encoded protein: CATSRGMIAYEQYF.

The genes are TRBV5-1 and TRBJ2-3, with a possible D match to TRBD2 (6 bases). Germline CDR1 is SGHRS and CDR2 is YFSETQ. Trimming shortened V by 2 bases and J by 0 bases, and 10 bases separated the two germline ends. This CDR3 region has 15 residues. The CDR3 region has the DNA TGCGCCAGCAGCTTTAGCGGCACTAGCACAGATACGCAGTATTTT. Encoded protein: CASSFSGTSTDTQYF.